The entry below describes one T cell receptor beta chain. The antigen is undetermined. Germline CDR1 is SNHLY and CDR2 is FYNNEI. This CDR3 is built from 16 residues. The J segment lost 5 bases and the V segment lost 7 bases, leaving 12 bases of the junction unmatched. PCR was performed using 60 Vbeta and 13 Jbeta primers. Data came from immunoSEQ multiplex PCR; TCRdb stores just in-frame clones and leaves some out. The sample shows some 150,000 clones, around 80% of them seen only once. This entry belongs to a study of cytomegalovirus exposure and HLA in healthy donors. Overall study results and limits: The study reported that TCR beta sequences accurately predicted HLA-A and HLA-B alleles in most subjects. Most TCR sequences were uncommon, yet certain public TCRs appeared in many donors.

The gene calls are TRBV2 and TRBJ2-1; 9 bases agree with TRBD1. The sequencing input was PBMCs. The TCR sequence derives from a woman in her 40s in good health and CMV-seronegative. The CDR3 sequence: CASKGPLQGANNEQFF. CDR3 DNA sequence: TGTGCCAGCAAAGGACCTCTACAGGGGGCTAACAATGAGCAGTTCTTC.